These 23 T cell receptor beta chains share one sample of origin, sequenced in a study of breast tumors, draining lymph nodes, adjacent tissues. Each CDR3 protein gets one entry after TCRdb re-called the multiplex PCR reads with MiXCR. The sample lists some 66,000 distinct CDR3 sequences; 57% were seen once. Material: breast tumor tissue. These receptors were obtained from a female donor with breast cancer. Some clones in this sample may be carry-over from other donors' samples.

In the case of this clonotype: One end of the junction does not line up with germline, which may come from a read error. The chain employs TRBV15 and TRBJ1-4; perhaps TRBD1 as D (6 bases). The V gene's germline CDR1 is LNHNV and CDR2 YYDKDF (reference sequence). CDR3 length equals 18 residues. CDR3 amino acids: CATSRDSSYRDRSEKLFF. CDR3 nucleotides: TGTGCCACCAGCAGAGATTCCTCCTACAGGGATCGCTCCGAAAAACTGTTTTTC.

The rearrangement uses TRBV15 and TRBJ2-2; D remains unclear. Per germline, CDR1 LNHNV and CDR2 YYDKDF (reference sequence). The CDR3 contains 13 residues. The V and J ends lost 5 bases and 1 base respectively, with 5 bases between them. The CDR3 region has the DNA TGTGCCACCAGCCCCAGGAACACCGGGGAGCTGTTTTTT. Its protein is CATSPRNTGELFF.

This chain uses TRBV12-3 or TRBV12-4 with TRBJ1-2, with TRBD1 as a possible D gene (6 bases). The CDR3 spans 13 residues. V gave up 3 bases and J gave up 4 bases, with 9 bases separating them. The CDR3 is CASSFGGGYGYTF. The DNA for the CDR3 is TGTGCCAGCAGTTTCGGAGGGGGCTATGGCTACACCTTC.

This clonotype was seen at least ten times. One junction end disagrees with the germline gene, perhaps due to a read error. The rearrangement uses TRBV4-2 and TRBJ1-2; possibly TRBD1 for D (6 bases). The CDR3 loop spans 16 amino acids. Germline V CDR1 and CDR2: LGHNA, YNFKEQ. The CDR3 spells CASSQELAGVPYDYTF. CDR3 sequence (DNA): TGTGCCAGCAGCCAAGAATTGGCAGGGGTACCCTATGACTACACCTTC.

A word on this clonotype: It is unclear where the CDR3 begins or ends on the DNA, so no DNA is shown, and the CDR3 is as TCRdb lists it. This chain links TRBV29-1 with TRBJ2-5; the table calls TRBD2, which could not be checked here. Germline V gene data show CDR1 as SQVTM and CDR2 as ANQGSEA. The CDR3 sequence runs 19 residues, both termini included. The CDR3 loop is CSVGGGNSPLHFGNGTQYF.

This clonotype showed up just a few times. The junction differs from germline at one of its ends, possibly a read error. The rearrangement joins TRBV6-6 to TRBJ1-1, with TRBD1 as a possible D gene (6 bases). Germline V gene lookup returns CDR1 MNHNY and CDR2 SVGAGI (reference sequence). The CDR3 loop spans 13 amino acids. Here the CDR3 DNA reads TGTGCCAGCAGTCACTCTGGGGGGCAAGAGGCTTTCTTT. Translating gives CASSHSGGQEAFF.

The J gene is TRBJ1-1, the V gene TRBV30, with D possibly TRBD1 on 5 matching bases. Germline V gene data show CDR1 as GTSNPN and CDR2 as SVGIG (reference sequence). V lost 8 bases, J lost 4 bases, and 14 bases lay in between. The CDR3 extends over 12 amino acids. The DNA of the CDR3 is TGTGCCCTGGGGGAGGGATCCACTGAAGCTTTCTTT. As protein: CALGEGSTEAFF.

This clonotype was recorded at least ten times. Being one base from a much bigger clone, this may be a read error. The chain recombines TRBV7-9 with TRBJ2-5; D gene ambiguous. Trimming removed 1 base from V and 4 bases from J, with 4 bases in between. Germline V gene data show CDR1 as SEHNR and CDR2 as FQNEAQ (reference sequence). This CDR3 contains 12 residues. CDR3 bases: TGTGCCAGCAGCTTAGGACGAGAGACCCAGTACTTC. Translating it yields CASSLGRETQYF.

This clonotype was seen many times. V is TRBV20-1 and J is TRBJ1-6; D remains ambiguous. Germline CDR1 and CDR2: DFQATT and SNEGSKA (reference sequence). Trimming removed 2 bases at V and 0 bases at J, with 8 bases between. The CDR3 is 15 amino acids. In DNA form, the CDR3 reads TGCAGTGCTAGACCTGGAAGCTCCTATAATTCACCCCTCCACTTT. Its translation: CSARPGSSYNSPLHF.

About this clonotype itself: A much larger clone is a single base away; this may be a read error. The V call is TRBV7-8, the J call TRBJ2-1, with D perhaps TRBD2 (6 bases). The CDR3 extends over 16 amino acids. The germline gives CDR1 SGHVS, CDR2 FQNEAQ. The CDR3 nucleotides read TGTGCCAGCAGCGTTGTTTACTACTTAGGGGAGGATGAGCAGTCCTTC. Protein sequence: CASSVVYYLGEDEQSF.

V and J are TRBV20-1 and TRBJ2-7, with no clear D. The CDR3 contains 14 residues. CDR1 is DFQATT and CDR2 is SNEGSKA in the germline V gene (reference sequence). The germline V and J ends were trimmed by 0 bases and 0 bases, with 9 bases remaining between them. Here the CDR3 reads CSARDSQSSYEQYF. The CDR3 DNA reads TGCAGTGCTAGAGACAGCCAAAGCTCCTACGAGCAGTACTTC.

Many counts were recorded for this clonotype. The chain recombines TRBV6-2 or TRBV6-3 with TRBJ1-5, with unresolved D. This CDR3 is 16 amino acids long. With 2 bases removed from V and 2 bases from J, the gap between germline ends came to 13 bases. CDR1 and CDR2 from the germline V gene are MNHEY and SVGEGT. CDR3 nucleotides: TGTGCCAGCAGTTACGCTGGGGTAGATGGCAATCAGCCCCAGCATTTT. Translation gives CASSYAGVDGNQPQHF.

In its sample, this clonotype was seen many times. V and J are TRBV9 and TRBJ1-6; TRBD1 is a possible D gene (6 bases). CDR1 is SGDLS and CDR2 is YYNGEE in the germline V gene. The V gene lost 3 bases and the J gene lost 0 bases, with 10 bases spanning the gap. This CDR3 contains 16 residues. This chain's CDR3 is CASSAGVTSYNSPLHF. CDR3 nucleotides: TGTGCCAGCAGCGCAGGGGTTACCTCCTATAATTCACCCCTCCACTTT.

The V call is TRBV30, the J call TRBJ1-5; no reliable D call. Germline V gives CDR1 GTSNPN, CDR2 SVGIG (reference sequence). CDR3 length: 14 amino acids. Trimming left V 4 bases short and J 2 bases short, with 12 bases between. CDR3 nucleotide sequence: TGTGCCTGGACGGAACAACTGGGCAATCAGCCCCAGCATTTT. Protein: CAWTEQLGNQPQHF.

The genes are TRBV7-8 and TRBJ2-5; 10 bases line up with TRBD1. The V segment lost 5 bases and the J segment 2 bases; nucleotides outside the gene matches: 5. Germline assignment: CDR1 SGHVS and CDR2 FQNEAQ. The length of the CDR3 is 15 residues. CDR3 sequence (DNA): TGTGCCAGCAGCCGGACAGGGGGTTTTCAAGAGACCCAGTACTTC. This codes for CASSRTGGFQETQYF.

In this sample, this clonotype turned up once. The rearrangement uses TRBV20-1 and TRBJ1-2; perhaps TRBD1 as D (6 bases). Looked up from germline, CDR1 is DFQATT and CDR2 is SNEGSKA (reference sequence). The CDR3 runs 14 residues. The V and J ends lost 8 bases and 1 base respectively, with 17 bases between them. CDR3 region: CSTSETGFNYGYTF. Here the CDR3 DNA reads TGCAGTACCAGCGAGACAGGTTTTAACTATGGCTACACCTTC.

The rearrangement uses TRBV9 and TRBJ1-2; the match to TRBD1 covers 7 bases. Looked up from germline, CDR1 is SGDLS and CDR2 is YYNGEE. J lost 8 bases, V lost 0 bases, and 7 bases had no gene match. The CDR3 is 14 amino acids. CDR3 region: CASSVEGGAGGYTF. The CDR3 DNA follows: TGTGCCAGCAGCGTAGAAGGGGGCGCGGGCGGCTACACCTTC.

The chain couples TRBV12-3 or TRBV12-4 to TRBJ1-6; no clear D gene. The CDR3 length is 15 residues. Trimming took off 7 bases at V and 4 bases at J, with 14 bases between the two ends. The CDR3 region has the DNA TGTGCCAGCACACTAGACGGGCCTTATAATTCACCCCTCCACTTT. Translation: CASTLDGPYNSPLHF.

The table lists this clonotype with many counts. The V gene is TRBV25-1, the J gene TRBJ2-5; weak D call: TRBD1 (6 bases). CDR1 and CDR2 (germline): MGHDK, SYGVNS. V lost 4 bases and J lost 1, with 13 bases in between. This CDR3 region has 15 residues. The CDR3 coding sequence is TGTGCCAGCAGTGGGCGATCGGACAGCCAAGAGACCCAGTACTTC. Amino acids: CASSGRSDSQETQYF.

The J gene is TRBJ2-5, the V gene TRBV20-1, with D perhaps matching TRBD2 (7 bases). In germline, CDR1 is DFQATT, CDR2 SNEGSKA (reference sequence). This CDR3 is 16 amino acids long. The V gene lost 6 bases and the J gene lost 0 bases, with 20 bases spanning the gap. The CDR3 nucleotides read TGCAGTGCCCAAGGGGGAGGGCGCGGAAACCAAGAGACCCAGTACTTC. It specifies CSAQGGGRGNQETQYF.

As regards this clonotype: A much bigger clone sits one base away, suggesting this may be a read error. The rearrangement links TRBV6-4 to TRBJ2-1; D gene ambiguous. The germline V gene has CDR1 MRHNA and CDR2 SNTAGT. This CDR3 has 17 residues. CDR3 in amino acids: CAGSYPGAPSSYNEQFF. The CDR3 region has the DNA TGTGCCGGCAGTTACCCCGGAGCGCCCAGCTCCTACAATGAGCAGTTCTTC.

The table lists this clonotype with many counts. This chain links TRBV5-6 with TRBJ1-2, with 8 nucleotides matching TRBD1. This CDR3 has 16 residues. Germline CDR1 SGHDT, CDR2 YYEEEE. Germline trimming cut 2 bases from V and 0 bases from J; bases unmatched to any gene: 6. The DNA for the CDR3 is TGTGCCAGCAGCTTTAGGACAGGGAGCCCTAACTATGGCTACACCTTC. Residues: CASSFRTGSPNYGYTF.

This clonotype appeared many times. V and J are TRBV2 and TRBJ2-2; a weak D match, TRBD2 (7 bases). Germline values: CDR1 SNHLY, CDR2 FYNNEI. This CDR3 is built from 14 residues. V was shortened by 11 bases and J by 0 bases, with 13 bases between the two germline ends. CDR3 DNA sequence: TGTGCCGGGGGGGGCAGCACGAACACCGGGGAGCTGTTTTTT. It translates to CAGGGSTNTGELFF.